The 20 T cell receptor beta chains presented below share a single source sample, sequenced in a study of OX40 agonist ivuxolimab in advanced cancers. The table came from immunoSEQ multiplex PCR; TCRdb's copy has only in-frame clones and leaves some out. The table shows about 46,000 clones, with 89% occurring only once. This specimen was CD4+ or CD8+ T cells sorted from blood, taken in a trial of the OX40 agonist ivuxolimab. The receptors stem from an adult with an advanced solid tumor such as melanoma, head and neck, liver or kidney cancer.

V usage is TRBV7-2 and J usage is TRBJ2-5; D is unclear. The DNA matches TRBJ2-7 better at its end, which makes the J call doubtful. The CDR3 runs 11 residues. Germline V CDR1 and CDR2: SGHTA, FQGNSA. As DNA, the CDR3 is TGTGCCAGCAGCTTAGTCAACGAGCAGTACTTC. Its protein is CASSLVNEQYF.

V and J are TRBV4-1 and TRBJ2-3; D is uncertain. The CDR3 is 15 amino acids. V gave up 0 bases and J gave up 6 bases, with 13 bases separating them. Germline lookup yields CDR1 MGHRA and CDR2 YSYEKL. In DNA form, the CDR3 reads TGCGCCAGCAGCCAAGATAAACTACTGAAGGATACGCAGTATTTT. This codes for CASSQDKLLKDTQYF.

CDR3 DNA: TGTGCCTGGAGTAAGGGGGGGGGCGCCGAGCAGTACTTC. It specifies CAWSKGGGAEQYF. The chain recombines TRBV30 with TRBJ2-7; maybe TRBD2 (7 bases). Trimming took off 2 bases at V and 6 bases at J, with 14 bases between the two ends. The CDR3 is 13 residues long. CDR1 is GTSNPN, CDR2 SVGIG, per germline (reference sequence).

This clone was counted only a few times. This chain connects TRBV11-2 to TRBJ1-6, with no clear D. The CDR3 has 13 amino acids. The germline gives CDR1 SGHAT, CDR2 FQNNGV. Trimming shortened V by 1 base and J by 10 bases, and 8 bases separated the two germline ends. The CDR3 DNA sequence: TGTGCCAGCAGCTTAGGCGGAAGCTCACCCCTCCACTTT. This codes for CASSLGGSSPLHF.

The chain joins TRBV27 to TRBJ1-2; TRBD1 aligns across 9 bases. Looked up from germline, CDR1 is MNHEY and CDR2 is SMNVEV (reference sequence). With V trimmed by 2 bases and J by 3 bases, 1 base remained unmatched. The CDR3 has 14 residues. CDR3 loop: CASSLTGGYYGYTF. CDR3 sequence (DNA): TGTGCCAGCAGTTTAACAGGGGGCTACTATGGCTACACCTTC.

The CDR3 sequence: CASSYSPGVKAEAFF. The DNA for the CDR3 is TGTGCCAGCAGTTACTCCCCGGGAGTAAAGGCTGAAGCTTTCTTT. J is TRBJ1-1 and V is TRBV6-6; D is uncertain. Trimming removed 0 bases from V and 6 bases from J, with 14 bases in between. This CDR3 spans 15 amino acids. Germline values: CDR1 MNHNY, CDR2 SVGAGI (reference sequence).

This chain joins TRBV9 and TRBJ1-4, with 10 nucleotides matching TRBD1. V lost 3 bases, J lost 8 bases, and 7 bases stayed unmatched. Germline V CDR1 and CDR2: SGDLS, YYNGEE. This CDR3 has 15 amino acids. The CDR3 region is CASSAPGQGREKLFF. The CDR3 DNA reads as TGTGCCAGCAGCGCGCCGGGACAGGGGCGAGAAAAACTGTTTTTT.

The V gene is TRBV27, the J gene TRBJ2-1; a possible D gene is TRBD1 (6 bases). Germline loops: CDR1 MNHEY, CDR2 SMNVEV (reference sequence). The CDR3 runs to 17 residues. With 1 base removed from V and 4 bases from J, the gap between germline ends came to 17 bases. CDR3 in amino acids: CASSLLPPGVGYNEQFF. The CDR3 DNA sequence: TGTGCCAGCAGTTTATTACCCCCAGGGGTCGGATACAATGAGCAGTTCTTC.

The V gene is TRBV6-5, the J gene TRBJ2-4; TRBD1 aligns across 7 bases. The CDR3 has 15 amino acids. V trimming: 2 bases; J trimming: 4 bases; junction bases outside the gene matches: 5. CDR1 and CDR2 from the germline V gene are MNHEY and SVGAGI. In DNA, the CDR3 is TGTGCCAGCAGTTACCCGGGACAGAGAAAAAACATTCAGTACTTC. Amino acid sequence: CASSYPGQRKNIQYF.

This sequence joins TRBV4-3 and TRBJ2-1, with TRBD2 matching over 10 bases. Looked up from germline, CDR1 is LGHNA and CDR2 is YSLEER. The CDR3 extends over 17 amino acids. The V gene end was trimmed by 0 bases and the J gene end by 8 bases; junction bases not matched to a gene: 10. CDR3 in DNA: TGCGCCAGCAGCCAAGAAGGGAGCGGGGGGGCCGGCTATGAGCAGTTCTTC. Its protein is CASSQEGSGGAGYEQFF.

This clone was counted a single time. The rearrangement uses TRBV4-1 and TRBJ2-4, with a possible D match to TRBD2 (6 bases). Trimming removed 3 bases from V and 0 bases from J, with 15 bases in between. The V gene's germline CDR1 is MGHRA and CDR2 YSYEKL. CDR3 length: 17 residues. Written as DNA, the CDR3 is TGCGCCAGCAGCCAGGTTGTAGAGGGACTAGCCAAAAACATTCAGTACTTC. Translated: CASSQVVEGLAKNIQYF.

This clone was seen only once. V gene TRBV7-2 combines with J gene TRBJ1-1; 11 bases are shared with TRBD1. V gave up 6 bases and J gave up 6 bases; unmatched junction bases: 6. CDR3 length equals 14 residues. The germline V gene has CDR1 SGHTA and CDR2 FQGNSA. The CDR3 DNA reads TGTGCCAGCAGGCTGGGACAGGGGGAGGCTGAAGCTTTCTTT. The encoded protein is CASRLGQGEAEAFF.

The CDR3: CASSPRDAYEQYF. The CDR3 DNA follows: TGTGCCAGTAGTCCAAGGGACGCCTACGAGCAGTACTTC. The chain carries TRBV19 and TRBJ2-7, with D perhaps matching TRBD1 or TRBD2 (5 bases each). The CDR3 totals 13 residues. Germline V gene sequence: CDR1 LNHDA, CDR2 SQIVND (reference sequence). Trimming removed 5 bases at V and 2 bases at J, with 10 bases between.

The gene calls are TRBV19 and TRBJ1-1, with D tentatively TRBD1 (6 bases). Trimming took 6 bases from V and 1 from J, leaving 6 bases between them. The germline gives CDR1 LNHDA, CDR2 SQIVND (reference sequence). The CDR3 sequence is 12 residues long. For the CDR3, the DNA is TGTGCCAGTAGGACAGGGAACACTGAAGCTTTCTTT. Residues: CASRTGNTEAFF.

Relative to its sample, this clone is medium-sized. CDR3: CASSLGPSNQPQHF. CDR3 nucleotides: TGTGCCAGCTCACTCGGGCCCAGCAATCAGCCCCAGCATTTT. The chain joins TRBV18 to TRBJ1-5; D not certain. Trimming cost V 4 bases and J 1 base, with 8 bases left between them. This CDR3 region has 14 residues. Germline CDR1 reads KGHSH; CDR2 reads LQKENI.

This chain links TRBV6-6 with TRBJ2-3; D gene unclear. The CDR3 has 12 residues. Germline CDR1 is MNHNY and CDR2 is SVGAGI (reference sequence). V was cut by 5 bases and J by 5 bases, with 8 bases left in between. CDR3 sequence: CASSPQLDTQYF. CDR3 in DNA: TGTGCCAGCAGTCCTCAACTAGATACGCAGTATTTT.

V usage is TRBV4-3 and J usage is TRBJ1-2; D might be TRBD1 (6 bases). The length of the CDR3 is 15 residues. Germline lookup yields CDR1 LGHNA and CDR2 YSLEER. Between the trimmed V and J ends, which lost 0 bases and 8 bases, there was a span of 16 bases. The CDR3 bases are TGCGCCAGCAGCCAAGATAGGGGGTCCTCGGGCGGCTACACCTTC. As protein: CASSQDRGSSGGYTF.

This clone was seen just once. This chain joins TRBV30 and TRBJ2-7, with 13 bases that match TRBD2. Germline V lookup: CDR1 GTSNPN, CDR2 SVGIG (reference sequence). V shed 0 bases and J 3 bases; nucleotides not matched to a gene: 2. The CDR3 is 15 residues long. CDR3 amino acids: CAWSVLAGGYYEQYF. For the CDR3, the DNA is TGTGCCTGGAGTGTACTAGCGGGGGGGTACTACGAGCAGTACTTC.

The chain links TRBV7-9 to TRBJ1-6, with 11 bases matching TRBD1. CDR3 size: 13 residues. CDR1 is SEHNR, CDR2 FQNEAQ, per germline (reference sequence). With 10 bases clipped from V and 7 bases from J, the junction kept 3 bases outside the gene matches. The CDR3 DNA follows: TGTGCCACCCGGACAGGGGGCAATTCACCCCTCCACTTT. Encoded protein: CATRTGGNSPLHF.

The V and J genes are TRBV2 and TRBJ2-1; 12 bases map to TRBD2. This CDR3 spans 18 amino acids. Germline V gives CDR1 SNHLY, CDR2 FYNNEI. V was clipped by 4 bases and J by 3 bases; unmatched bases: 10. CDR3 sequence (DNA): TGTGCCAGCAGTGGAGTGGGGGGACTAGCGGGTGACTACAATGAGCAGTTCTTC. Its protein product is CASSGVGGLAGDYNEQFF.